This TCR beta chain was identified in a study of cytomegalovirus exposure and HLA in healthy donors. CDR1 MNHNY and CDR2 SVGAGI come from the germline V gene (reference sequence). V was shortened by 5 bases and J by 0 bases, with 14 bases between the two germline ends. CDR3 length: 16 residues. PCR was performed using 60 Vbeta and 13 Jbeta primers. TCRdb's table, derived via immunoSEQ multiplex PCR, lists solely in-frame clones and lacks some. This sample's table has about 99,000 clones. What was sequenced was PBMCs. This chain joins TRBV6-6 and TRBJ2-1; D is perhaps TRBD2 (6 bases). This clonotype originated in a man aged 35-49 years in good health and CMV-seronegative. In nucleotides, the CDR3 is TGTGCCAGCAGTCCCCACGGGAGAAGCTCCTACAATGAGCAGTTCTTC. This sequence encodes CASSPHGRSSYNEQFF.